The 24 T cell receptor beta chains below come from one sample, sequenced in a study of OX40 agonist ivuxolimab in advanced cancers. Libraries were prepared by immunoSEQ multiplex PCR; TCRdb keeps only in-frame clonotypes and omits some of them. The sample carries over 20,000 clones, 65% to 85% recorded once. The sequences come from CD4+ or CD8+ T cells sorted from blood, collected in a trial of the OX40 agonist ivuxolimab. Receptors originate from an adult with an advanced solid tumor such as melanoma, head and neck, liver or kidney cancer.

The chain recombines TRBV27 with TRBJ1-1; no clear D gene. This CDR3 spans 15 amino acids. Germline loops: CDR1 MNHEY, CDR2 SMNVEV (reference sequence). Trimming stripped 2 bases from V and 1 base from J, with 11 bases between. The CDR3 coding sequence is TGTGCCAGCAGTTTAGTAGCCCTGGGGAACACTGAAGCTTTCTTT. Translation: CASSLVALGNTEAFF.

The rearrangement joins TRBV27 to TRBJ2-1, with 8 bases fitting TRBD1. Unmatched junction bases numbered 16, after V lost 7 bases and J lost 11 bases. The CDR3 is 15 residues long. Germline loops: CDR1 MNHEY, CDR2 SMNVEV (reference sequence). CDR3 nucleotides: TGTGCCAGCAACCGCCGGGACAGGCCCGGGACCAAGCAGTTCTTC. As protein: CASNRRDRPGTKQFF.

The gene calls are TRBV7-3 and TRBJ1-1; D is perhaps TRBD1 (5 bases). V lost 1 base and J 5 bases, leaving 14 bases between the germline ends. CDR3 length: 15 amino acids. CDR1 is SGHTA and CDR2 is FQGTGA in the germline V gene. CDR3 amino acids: CASSLSGGRLTEAFF. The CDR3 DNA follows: TGTGCCAGCAGCTTAAGTGGGGGGAGGTTAACTGAAGCTTTCTTT.

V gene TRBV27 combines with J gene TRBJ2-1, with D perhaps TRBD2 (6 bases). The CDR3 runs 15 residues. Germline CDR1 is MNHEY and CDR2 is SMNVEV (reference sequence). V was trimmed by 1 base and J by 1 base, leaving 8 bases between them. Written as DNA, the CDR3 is TGTGCCAGCAGTTTATTAGGGACTTCCTACAATGAGCAGTTCTTC. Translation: CASSLLGTSYNEQFF.

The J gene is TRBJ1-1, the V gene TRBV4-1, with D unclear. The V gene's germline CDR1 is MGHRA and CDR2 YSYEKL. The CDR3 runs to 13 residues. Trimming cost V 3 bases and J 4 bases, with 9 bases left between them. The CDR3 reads CASSQRESTEAFF. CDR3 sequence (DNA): TGCGCCAGCAGCCAGAGGGAGAGCACTGAAGCTTTCTTT.

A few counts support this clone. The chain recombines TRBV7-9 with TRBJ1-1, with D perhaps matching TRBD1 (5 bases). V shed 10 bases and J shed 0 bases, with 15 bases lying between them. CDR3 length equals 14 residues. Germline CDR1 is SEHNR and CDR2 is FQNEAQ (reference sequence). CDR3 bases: TGTGCCACCAGGGTCGCACAGTTGAACACTGAAGCTTTCTTT. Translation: CATRVAQLNTEAFF.

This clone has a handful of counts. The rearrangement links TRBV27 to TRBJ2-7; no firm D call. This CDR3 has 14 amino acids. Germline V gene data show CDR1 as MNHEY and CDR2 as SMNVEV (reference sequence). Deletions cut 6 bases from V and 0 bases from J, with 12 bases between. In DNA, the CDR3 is TGTGCCAGCAGCCAAATGGGAAACTCCTACGAGCAGTACTTC. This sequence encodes CASSQMGNSYEQYF.

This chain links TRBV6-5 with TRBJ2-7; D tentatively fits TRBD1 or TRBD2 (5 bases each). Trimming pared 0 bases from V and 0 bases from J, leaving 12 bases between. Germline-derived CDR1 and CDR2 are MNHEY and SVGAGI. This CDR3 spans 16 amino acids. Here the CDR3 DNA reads TGTGCCAGCAGTTACTCTGAGAGGGGCGCCTCCTACGAGCAGTACTTC. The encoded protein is CASSYSERGASYEQYF.

In nucleotides, the CDR3 is TGTGCCTGGATAGGGGGTCTTCCGAACACTGAAGCTTTCTTT. Protein sequence: CAWIGGLPNTEAFF. J is TRBJ1-1 and V is TRBV30, with TRBD1 as a possible D gene (6 bases). Germline V gene sequence: CDR1 GTSNPN, CDR2 SVGIG (reference sequence). The CDR3 consists of 14 residues. The V end was cut by 4 bases, the J end by 1 base, with 13 bases between.

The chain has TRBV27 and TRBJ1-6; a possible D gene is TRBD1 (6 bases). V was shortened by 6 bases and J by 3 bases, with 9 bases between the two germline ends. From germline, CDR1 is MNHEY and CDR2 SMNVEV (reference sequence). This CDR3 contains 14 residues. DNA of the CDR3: TGTGCCAGCAGCCTACAGGGCTATAATTCACCCCTCCACTTT. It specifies CASSLQGYNSPLHF.

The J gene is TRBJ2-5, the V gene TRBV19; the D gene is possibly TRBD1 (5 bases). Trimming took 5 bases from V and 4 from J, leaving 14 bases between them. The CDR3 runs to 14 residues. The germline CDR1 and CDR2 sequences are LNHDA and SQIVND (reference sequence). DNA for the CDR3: TGTGCCAGTAGTGTCTCACAGGCAGGAGAGACCCAGTACTTC. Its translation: CASSVSQAGETQYF. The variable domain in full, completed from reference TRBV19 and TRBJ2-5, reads DGGITQSPKYLFRKEGQNVTLSCEQNLNHDAMYWYRQDPGQGLRLIYYSQIVNDFQKGDIAEGYSVSREKKESFPLTVTSAQKNPTAFYLCASSVSQAGETQYFGPGTRLLVL.

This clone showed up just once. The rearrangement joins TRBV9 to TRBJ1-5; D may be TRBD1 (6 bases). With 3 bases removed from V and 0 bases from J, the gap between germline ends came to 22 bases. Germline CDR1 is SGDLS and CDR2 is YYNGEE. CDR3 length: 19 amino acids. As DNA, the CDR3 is TGTGCCAGCAGCGCCCAGAAGGCGGGGGGCGGGACTAGCAATCAGCCCCAGCATTTT. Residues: CASSAQKAGGGTSNQPQHF. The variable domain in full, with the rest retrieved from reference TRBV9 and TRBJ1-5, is DSGVTQTPKHLITATGQRVTLRCSPRSGDLSVYWYQQSLDQGLQFLIQYYNGEERAKGNILERFSAQQFPDLHSELNLSSLELGDSALYFCASSAQKAGGGTSNQPQHFGDGTRLSIL.

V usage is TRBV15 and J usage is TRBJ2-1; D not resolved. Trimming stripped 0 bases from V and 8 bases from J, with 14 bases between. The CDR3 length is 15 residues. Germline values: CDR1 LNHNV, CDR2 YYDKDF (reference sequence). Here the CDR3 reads CATSRDDTFGDEQFF. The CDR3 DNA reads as TGTGCCACCAGCAGAGATGACACGTTTGGGGATGAGCAGTTCTTC.

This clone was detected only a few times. The CDR3 DNA follows: TGCGCCAGCAGCACCAACCCCGGGACAGACTTCTACGAGCAGTACTTC. Amino acids: CASSTNPGTDFYEQYF. The chain couples TRBV5-1 to TRBJ2-7, with 7 nucleotides matching TRBD1. CDR1 is SGHRS, CDR2 YFSETQ, per germline. The CDR3 covers 16 residues. The J segment lost 3 bases and the V segment lost 4 bases, leaving 13 bases of the junction unmatched.

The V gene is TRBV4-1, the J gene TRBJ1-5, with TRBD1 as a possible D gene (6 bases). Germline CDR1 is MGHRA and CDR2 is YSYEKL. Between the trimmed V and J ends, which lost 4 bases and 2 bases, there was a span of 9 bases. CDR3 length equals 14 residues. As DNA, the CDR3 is TGCGCCAGCAGCCCCAGACAGGGCAATCAGCCCCAGCATTTT. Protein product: CASSPRQGNQPQHF.

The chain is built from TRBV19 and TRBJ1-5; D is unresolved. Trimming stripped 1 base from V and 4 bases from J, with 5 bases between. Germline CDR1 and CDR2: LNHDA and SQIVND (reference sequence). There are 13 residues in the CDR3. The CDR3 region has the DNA TGTGCCAGTAGTATAGTGGGAAATCAGCCCCAGCATTTT. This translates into CASSIVGNQPQHF.

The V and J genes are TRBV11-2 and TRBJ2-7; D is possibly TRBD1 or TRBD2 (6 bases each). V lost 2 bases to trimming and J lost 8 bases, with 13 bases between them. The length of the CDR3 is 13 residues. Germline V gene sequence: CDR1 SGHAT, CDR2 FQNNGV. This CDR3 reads CASSLKGGRQQYF. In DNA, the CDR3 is TGTGCCAGCAGCTTAAAGGGGGGAAGACAGCAGTACTTC.

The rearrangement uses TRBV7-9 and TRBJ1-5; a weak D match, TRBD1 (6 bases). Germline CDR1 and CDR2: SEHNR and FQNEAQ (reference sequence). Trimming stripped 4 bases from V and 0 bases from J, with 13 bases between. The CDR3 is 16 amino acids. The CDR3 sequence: CASSSSQGSSNQPQHF. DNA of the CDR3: TGTGCCAGCAGCTCGTCCCAGGGGTCTAGCAATCAGCCCCAGCATTTT. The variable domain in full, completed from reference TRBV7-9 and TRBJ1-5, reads DTGVSQNPRHKITKRGQNVTFRCDPISEHNRLYWYRQTLGQGPEFLTYFQNEAQLEKSRLLSDRFSAERPKGSFSTLEIQRTEQGDSAMYLCASSSSQGSSNQPQHFGDGTRLSIL.

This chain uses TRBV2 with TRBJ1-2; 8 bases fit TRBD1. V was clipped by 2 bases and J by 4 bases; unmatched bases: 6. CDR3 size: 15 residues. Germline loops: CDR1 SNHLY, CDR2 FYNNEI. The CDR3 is CASSETGTGLYGYTF. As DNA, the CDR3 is TGTGCCAGCAGTGAAACCGGGACAGGTCTCTATGGCTACACCTTC.

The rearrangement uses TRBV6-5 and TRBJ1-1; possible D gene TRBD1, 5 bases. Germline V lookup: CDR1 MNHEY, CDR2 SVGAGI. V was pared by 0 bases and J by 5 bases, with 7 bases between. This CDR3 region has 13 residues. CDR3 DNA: TGTGCCAGCAGTTACTCAGAGGGGACTGAAGCTTTCTTT. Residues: CASSYSEGTEAFF.

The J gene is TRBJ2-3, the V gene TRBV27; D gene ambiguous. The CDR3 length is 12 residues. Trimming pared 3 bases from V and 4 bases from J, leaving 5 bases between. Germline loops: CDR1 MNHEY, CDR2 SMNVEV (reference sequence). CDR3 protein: CASSFFADTQYF. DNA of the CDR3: TGTGCCAGCAGTTTCTTTGCAGATACGCAGTATTTT.

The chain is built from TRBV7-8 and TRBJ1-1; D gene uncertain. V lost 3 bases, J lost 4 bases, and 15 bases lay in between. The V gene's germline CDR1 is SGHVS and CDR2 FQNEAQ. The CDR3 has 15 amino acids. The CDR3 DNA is TGTGCCAGCAGCTTGGATACAGTAGGTGCCACTGAAGCTTTCTTT. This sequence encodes CASSLDTVGATEAFF.

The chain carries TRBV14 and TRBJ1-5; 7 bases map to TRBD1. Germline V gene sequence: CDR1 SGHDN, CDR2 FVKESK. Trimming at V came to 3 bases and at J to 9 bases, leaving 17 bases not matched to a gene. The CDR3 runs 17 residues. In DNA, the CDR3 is TGTGCCAGCAGCCAGGAGGACAGGAGGGCATTAAGGGGGCCCCAGCATTTT. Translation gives CASSQEDRRALRGPQHF.

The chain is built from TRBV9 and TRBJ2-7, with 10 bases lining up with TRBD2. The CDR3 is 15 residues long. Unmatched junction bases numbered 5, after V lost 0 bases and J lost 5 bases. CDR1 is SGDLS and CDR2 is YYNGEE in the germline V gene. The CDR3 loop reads CASSVGSGRGNEQYF. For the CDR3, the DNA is TGTGCCAGCAGCGTAGGCAGCGGGAGGGGGAACGAGCAGTACTTC. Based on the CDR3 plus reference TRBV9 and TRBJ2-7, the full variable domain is DSGVTQTPKHLITATGQRVTLRCSPRSGDLSVYWYQQSLDQGLQFLIQYYNGEERAKGNILERFSAQQFPDLHSELNLSSLELGDSALYFCASSVGSGRGNEQYFGPGTRLTVT.